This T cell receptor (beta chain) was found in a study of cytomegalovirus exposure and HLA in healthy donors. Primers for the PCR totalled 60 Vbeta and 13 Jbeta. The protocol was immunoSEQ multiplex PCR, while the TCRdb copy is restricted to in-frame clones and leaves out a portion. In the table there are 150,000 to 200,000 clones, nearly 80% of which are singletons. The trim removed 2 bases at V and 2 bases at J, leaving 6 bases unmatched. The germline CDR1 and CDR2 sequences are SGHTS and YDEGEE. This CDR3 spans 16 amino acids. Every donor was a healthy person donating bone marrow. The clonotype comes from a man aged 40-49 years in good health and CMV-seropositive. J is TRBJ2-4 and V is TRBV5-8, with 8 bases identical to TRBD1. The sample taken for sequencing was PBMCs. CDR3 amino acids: CASSFNRGLSKNIQYF. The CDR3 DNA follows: TGTGCCAGCAGCTTTAACAGGGGGTTGTCCAAAAACATTCAGTACTTC.